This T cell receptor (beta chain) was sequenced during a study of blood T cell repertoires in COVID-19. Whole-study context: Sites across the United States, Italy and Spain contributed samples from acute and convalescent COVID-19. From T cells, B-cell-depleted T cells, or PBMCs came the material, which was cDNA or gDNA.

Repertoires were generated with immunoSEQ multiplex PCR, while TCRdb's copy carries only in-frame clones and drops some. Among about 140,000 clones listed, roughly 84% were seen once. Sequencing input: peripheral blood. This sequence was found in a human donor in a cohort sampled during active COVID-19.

The CDR3 DNA reads as TGTGCCAGCAGCTTAGGGGCGTTCGGGGGAGGAAATCAGCCCCAGCATTTT. The encoded protein is CASSLGAFGGGNQPQHF. The V and J genes are TRBV7-9 and TRBJ1-5; a weak D match, TRBD1 (5 bases). Deletions cut 1 base from V and 4 bases from J, with 17 bases between. The CDR3 contains 17 residues. The germline V gene encodes CDR1 SEHNR and CDR2 FQNEAQ (reference sequence). Complete variable domain (other parts from reference TRBV7-9 and TRBJ1-5): DTGVSQNPRHKITKRGQNVTFRCDPISEHNRLYWYRQTLGQGPEFLTYFQNEAQLEKSRLLSDRFSAERPKGSFSTLEIQRTEQGDSAMYLCASSLGAFGGGNQPQHFGDGTRLSIL.